The sequence of this T cell receptor (beta chain) was determined in a study of blood T cell repertoires in COVID-19. Study in general: The samples span acute and convalescent COVID-19 from the United States, Italy and Spain. From T cells, B-cell-depleted T cells, or PBMCs came the material, which was cDNA or gDNA.

V was pared by 4 bases and J by 4 bases, with 10 bases of the junction left unmatched. The CDR3 loop spans 15 amino acids. CDR1 is SGHRS, CDR2 YFSETQ, per germline. This table comes from immunoSEQ multiplex PCR, and its TCRdb copy is limited to in-frame clones, with some not included. The sample lists over 250,000 clones, approximately 86% occurring once. The TCR sequence derives from a woman aged 70-85 years with COVID-19, enrolled during active disease. The sequenced material came from peripheral blood. The V and J genes are TRBV5-1 and TRBJ2-7, with 8 nucleotides matching TRBD1. CDR3 protein: CASSPATGVAYEQYF. The CDR3 coding sequence is TGCGCCAGCAGCCCGGCGACAGGGGTGGCGTACGAGCAGTACTTC.